This TCR beta chain emerged from a study of cytomegalovirus exposure and HLA in healthy donors. Study outcomes and limitations: An observed cluster of highly shared sequence variants was recorded as a likely sequencing artifact.

PCR primers comprised 60 Vbeta and 13 Jbeta primers. Only in-frame clones appear in the TCRdb table, and some are missing; sequencing was by immunoSEQ multiplex PCR. Found here are roughly 180,000 clones, around 80% of them singletons; the top ten hold roughly 1.4%. Comment on this clone: Its antigen is unknown.

The CDR3 is 13 amino acids. Germline values: CDR1 MNHEY, CDR2 SVGAGI. Losses at the gene ends were 8 bases for V and 6 bases for J; bases not matched to a gene: 5. The clonotype comes from a girl under 18 in good health and CMV-seropositive. Specimen: PBMCs. This chain connects TRBV6-5 to TRBJ2-1; 9 nucleotides align to TRBD2. The DNA for the CDR3 is TGTGCCAGCTCGCGGGGGGGGGTCAATGAGCAGTTCTTC. Its protein product is CASSRGGVNEQFF.